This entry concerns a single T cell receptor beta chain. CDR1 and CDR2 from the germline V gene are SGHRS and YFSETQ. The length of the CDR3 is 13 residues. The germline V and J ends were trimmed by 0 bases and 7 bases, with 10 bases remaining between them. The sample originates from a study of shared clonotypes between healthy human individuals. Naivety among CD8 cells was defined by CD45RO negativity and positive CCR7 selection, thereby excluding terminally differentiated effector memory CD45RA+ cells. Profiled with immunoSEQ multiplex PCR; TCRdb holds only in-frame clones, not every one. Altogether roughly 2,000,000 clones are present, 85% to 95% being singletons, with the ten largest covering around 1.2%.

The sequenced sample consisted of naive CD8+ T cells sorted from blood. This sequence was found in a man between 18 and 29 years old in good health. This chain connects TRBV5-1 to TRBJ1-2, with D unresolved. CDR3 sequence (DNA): TGCGCCAGCAGCTTGGCCGGGTCTGGTGGCTACACCTTC. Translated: CASSLAGSGGYTF.